This T cell receptor (beta chain) was found in a study of molecular identifiers for immune sequencing clone quantification. The study, taken as a whole, reports: Around 940,000 naive cells reportedly did not prevent detection of spiked Jurkat TCR RNA from one cell.

With 10%, 30% or 50% of RNA, about 17,000 to 1,000,000 naive CD8 T cells were sequenced. CD8+CD4-CCR7+CD45RA+ cells were sorted as naive CD8 T cells. A word on this clonotype: The antigen is unknown. At one of its ends the junction is not consistent with the germline gene, which may arise from a read error.

The germline V gene encodes CDR1 SGDLS and CDR2 YYNGEE. The CDR3 length is 15 residues. Methods described previously, with TCR primers listed, were used for bulk TCR libraries. TCRdb called the PCR reads again in MiXCR, with one record for every CDR3 protein. The sample holds about 510,000 distinct CDR3 sequences, roughly 25% seen once. The gene calls are TRBV9 and TRBJ1-4, with TRBD1 as a possible D gene (5 bases). This TCR was sampled from a human donor in good health. Some libraries in this study had Jurkat cell RNA spiked in. The sample consisted of naive CD8+ T cells from blood, with Jurkat cell RNA spiked in. The sample's subset: FACS-sorted CD8+CD4-CCR7+CD45RA+ naive T cells. DNA for the CDR3: TGTGCCAGCAGCGTGATTCAGGGCCTTAATGAAAAACTGGTTTTT. As protein: CASSVIQGLNEKLVF.